Described below is a single TCR beta chain sequence and its context. In the original analysis: Estimated nucleated cell counts came from reference gene primer amplification. TCRdb's copy holds only in-frame clones and misses some; the assay was immunoSEQ multiplex PCR. The V and J calls and the clone size are those of that table, but D and trimming were determined from the DNA. The sample includes 45,000 or so clones, 85% to 90% seen only once; the top ten take 10% to 15%. This sample stems from a study of blood T cell repertoires in COVID-19. Study-level background: The United States, Italy and Spain supplied acute and convalescent COVID-19 samples. Nucleic acid was either cDNA or gDNA, and it came from T cells, B-cell-depleted T cells, or PBMCs.

The sequence was obtained from a man older than 75 with acute or convalescent COVID-19. The sample comprised peripheral blood.

The CDR3 sequence: CASSLDRGRGGELFF. The CDR3 DNA follows: TGCGCCAGCAGCTTGGACAGGGGACGGGGCGGGGAGCTGTTTTTT. V and J are TRBV5-1 and TRBJ2-2, with 7 bases aligning to TRBD1. V lost 0 bases to trimming and J lost 7 bases; unmatched junction nucleotides: 6. The CDR3 contains 15 residues. Germline values: CDR1 SGHRS, CDR2 YFSETQ.